A single sample is the source of the 8 T cell receptor beta chains below, sequenced in a study of long-term antiretroviral therapy in people with HIV. The libraries were made with immunoSEQ v3.0 at survey level. Data came from immunoSEQ multiplex PCR; TCRdb stores just in-frame clones and leaves some out. The table shows fewer than 40,000 clones, with approximately 85% occurring only once. The sequencing here drew on unsorted PBMCs, taken 3.1 years after starting antiretroviral therapy. The origin of the receptors is a woman between 50 and 59 years old with HIV.

The V call is TRBV6-5, the J call TRBJ2-3; the match to TRBD2 covers 7 bases. V shed 4 bases and J 5 bases; nucleotides not matched to a gene: 6. Germline V CDR1 and CDR2: MNHEY, SVGAGI. The CDR3 has 14 amino acids. CDR3 in DNA: TGTGCCAGCAGTTTCCAACAGCGGGGAGATACGCAGTATTTT. Amino acid sequence: CASSFQQRGDTQYF.

The chain couples TRBV30 to TRBJ1-3, with 8 bases lining up with TRBD1. V was clipped by 3 bases and J by 0 bases; unmatched bases: 4. Germline CDR1 reads GTSNPN; CDR2 reads SVGIG (reference sequence). The CDR3 covers 15 residues. CDR3 amino acids: CAWRATGGSGNTIYF. CDR3 sequence (DNA): TGTGCCTGGAGGGCCACAGGGGGCTCTGGAAACACCATATATTTT.

The chain links TRBV14 to TRBJ1-5; D ambiguous. The CDR3 consists of 12 residues. Germline V CDR1 and CDR2: SGHDN, FVKESK. Trimming pared 3 bases from V and 7 bases from J, leaving 7 bases between. DNA of the CDR3: TGTGCCAGCAGCCAGGGGAGCCAGCCCCAGCATTTT. Its protein is CASSQGSQPQHF.

This clone has only one observation. The chain recombines TRBV7-2 with TRBJ2-1, with 9 bases matching TRBD2. Germline lookup yields CDR1 SGHTA and CDR2 FQGNSA. CDR3 length equals 15 residues. The J segment lost 8 bases and the V segment lost 5 bases, leaving 10 bases of the junction unmatched. Here the CDR3 DNA reads TGTGCCAGCAGCCAACCCGCGGGGGGGCTCTATGAGCAGTTCTTC. Translation: CASSQPAGGLYEQFF. Full variable domain (missing parts from reference TRBV7-2 and TRBJ2-1): GAGVSQSPSNKVTEKGKDVELRCDPISGHTALYWYRQSLGQGLEFLIYFQGNSAPDKSGLPSDRFSAERTGGSVSTLTIQRTQQEDSAVYLCASSQPAGGLYEQFFGPGTRLTVL.

This chain uses TRBV27 with TRBJ2-3, with TRBD1 matching 7 bases. The V and J ends lost 4 bases and 0 bases, in that order; junction bases with no gene match: 4. CDR3 length: 15 residues. Germline loops: CDR1 MNHEY, CDR2 SMNVEV (reference sequence). DNA of the CDR3: TGTGCCAGCAGTTACGGACAGGCTAGCACAGATACGCAGTATTTT. It encodes CASSYGQASTDTQYF.

The chain is built from TRBV2 and TRBJ1-5, with 8 bases lining up with TRBD1. CDR1 and CDR2 (germline): SNHLY, FYNNEI. The V segment lost 10 bases and the J segment 7 bases; nucleotides outside the gene matches: 9. CDR3 size: 13 residues. CDR3 amino acids: CATQTGGMQPQHF. The CDR3, as DNA: TGTGCCACGCAAACAGGGGGAATGCAGCCCCAGCATTTT.

As regards this clone: Relative to the germline gene, one junction end is altered; a read error may explain this. This chain links TRBV9 with TRBJ1-2, with no clear D. Germline V CDR1 and CDR2: SGDLS, YYNGEE. The CDR3 has 9 amino acids. CDR3 in amino acids: CASSVRGPF. As DNA, the CDR3 is TGTGCCAGCAGCGTGAGAGGGCCCTTC.

The rearrangement uses TRBV10-3 and TRBJ2-5; TRBD2 agrees at 9 bases. V lost 2 bases and J lost 2; bases outside the gene matches: 6. The CDR3 consists of 16 residues. Germline-derived CDR1 and CDR2 are ENHRY and SYGVKD. The CDR3 here is CAISEIVAGDQETQYF. In nucleotides, the CDR3 is TGTGCCATCAGTGAGATTGTAGCGGGAGATCAAGAGACCCAGTACTTC.